Following are 19 T cell receptor beta chains from one sample sequenced in a study of regulatory T cells in long-lasting Graves disease (dated by TCRdb to 2020 to 2023). The time point label on this specimen signifies: newly diagnosed GD, antithyroid drugs for less than 3 months. RNA was extracted from PBMCs in TRIzol for both TCR sequencing and RNA sequencing. The library was built by means of multiplex PCR. These reads were obtained on an Illumina HiSeq 4000. CDR3 regions were amplified by Arm-PCR with iRepertoire HTBI primers to construct TCR beta libraries. TCRdb's own reprocessing of the public reads used fastp at Q25 and MiXCR and kept productive beta chains. Each record represents a unique CDR3 protein, reported with the most common genes and DNA among its rows. This sample lists about 450,000 distinct CDR3 sequences; 15% to 20% were detected once. The top ten clones comprise about 10% of the sample.

These data were also reused for a study on T cells in Graves' hyperthyroidism and ophthalmopathy.

The material sequenced was peripheral blood mononuclear cells (PBMCs), taken at new diagnosis, from a patient treated with antithyroid drugs. The receptors here all came from a woman in her thirties with Graves disease. Donor details come from another sample of the same person, matched by shared clones.

V is TRBV29-1 and J is TRBJ2-1; D remains unclear. From germline, CDR1 is SQVTM and CDR2 ANQGSEA. Trimming shortened V by 3 bases and J by 4 bases, and 13 bases separated the two germline ends. This CDR3 has 14 amino acids. CDR3 DNA sequence: TGCAGCGTTGAGGGCCGCGGCCAGTACAATGAGCAGTTCTTC. Its protein is CSVEGRGQYNEQFF.

This clonotype has ten or more counts. This chain uses TRBV6-2 or TRBV6-3 with TRBJ2-2, with 9 bases matching TRBD2. Germline CDR1 is MNHEY and CDR2 is SVGEGT. This CDR3 is 18 amino acids long. V trimming: 5 bases; J trimming: 5 bases; junction bases outside the gene matches: 15. The DNA of the CDR3 is TGTGCCAGCAGTCCCAAAACCCCGGGACTAGCAGCTACCGGGGAGCTGTTTTTT. Residues: CASSPKTPGLAATGELFF.

This clonotype has ten or more counts. The gene calls are TRBV20-1 and TRBJ2-1, with 8 bases identical to TRBD2. There are 15 residues in the CDR3. Germline lookup yields CDR1 DFQATT and CDR2 SNEGSKA (reference sequence). After removal of 5 bases from V and 4 bases from J, the junction contained 10 bases not matched to a gene. The CDR3 spells CSALGRASGYNEQFF. As DNA, the CDR3 is TGCAGTGCTTTAGGGAGGGCTAGCGGGTACAATGAGCAGTTCTTC.

Ten or more counts support this clonotype. The genes are TRBV7-9 and TRBJ2-7; D is ambiguous. CDR1 is SEHNR and CDR2 is FQNEAQ in the germline V gene (reference sequence). The CDR3 runs to 13 residues. The V and J ends lost 1 base and 8 bases respectively, with 12 bases between them. The CDR3, as DNA: TGTGCCAGCAGCTTAGTAGACGGCGGCAAGCAGTACTTC. Residues: CASSLVDGGKQYF.

The chain joins TRBV6-1 to TRBJ1-3, with 8 positions matching TRBD1. Per germline, CDR1 MNHNS and CDR2 SASEGT. V was clipped by 5 bases and J by 5 bases; unmatched bases: 14. The CDR3 extends over 17 amino acids. CDR3 nucleotides: TGTGCCAGCAGTCCGCGTGGGGGGACAGGAGAAAGAAACACCATATATTTT. As protein: CASSPRGGTGERNTIYF.

Turning to this clonotype: The junction and the germline gene differ at one end; a read error may be behind it. CDR3 amino acids: CSARGWADTQYF. CDR3 DNA: TGCAGTGCCAGAGGTTGGGCAGATACGCAGTATTTT. The chain recombines TRBV20-1 with TRBJ2-3; D is unresolved. CDR1 is DFQATT, CDR2 SNEGSKA, per germline (reference sequence). This CDR3 spans 12 amino acids.

V usage is TRBV28 and J usage is TRBJ2-7, with 14 bases aligning to TRBD2. V lost 5 bases to trimming and J lost 13 bases; unmatched junction nucleotides: 10. This CDR3 contains 14 residues. The germline gives CDR1 MDHEN, CDR2 SYDVKM. The CDR3 region has the DNA TGTGCCAGCAGTGTGACTAGCGGGAGGGCCCCCAAATACTTC. Translating gives CASSVTSGRAPKYF.

This clonotype occurred a few times. The chain carries TRBV6-5 and TRBJ1-6, with no clear D. The germline gives CDR1 MNHEY, CDR2 SVGAGI. The CDR3 runs 15 residues. Deletions cut 0 bases from V and 10 bases from J, with 13 bases between. The CDR3 protein is CASSYSTSVGSPLHF. The CDR3, as DNA: TGTGCCAGCAGTTACTCGACGTCGGTCGGGTCACCCCTCCACTTT.

This clonotype appeared many times. The chain uses TRBV7-3 and TRBJ1-1; no reliable D call. The CDR3 has 13 amino acids. Germline CDR1 SGHTA, CDR2 FQGTGA. Trimming left V 5 bases short and J 1 base short, with 8 bases between. The CDR3 reads CASSKGTNTEAFF. The CDR3 DNA sequence: TGTGCCAGCAGCAAGGGCACGAACACTGAAGCTTTCTTT.

The table lists this clonotype with many counts. The chain combines TRBV24-1 with TRBJ2-1; 12 nucleotides match TRBD2. The J segment lost 6 bases and the V segment lost 0 bases, leaving 5 bases of the junction unmatched. Germline V CDR1 and CDR2: KGHDR, SFDVKD. The CDR3 runs to 17 residues. CDR3 DNA sequence: TGTGCCACCAGTGATTTGCGGGTGACTAGCGGGAGCAATGAGCAGTTCTTC. As protein: CATSDLRVTSGSNEQFF.

The chain links TRBV27 to TRBJ2-7; 7 nucleotides agree with TRBD2. V was pared by 6 bases and J by 9 bases, with 8 bases of the junction left unmatched. Germline values: CDR1 MNHEY, CDR2 SMNVEV (reference sequence). CDR3 length: 12 residues. The DNA for the CDR3 is TGTGCCAGCAGCGGGGGGTGGTCGAGGCAGTACTTC. As protein: CASSGGWSRQYF.

This clonotype came up many times. This sequence joins TRBV2 and TRBJ2-3; the match to TRBD2 covers 9 bases. The CDR3 contains 14 residues. CDR1 is SNHLY, CDR2 FYNNEI, per germline. Germline trimming cut 8 bases from V and 1 base from J; bases unmatched to any gene: 4. CDR3 DNA: TGTGCCAGCGTGACTAGCGGAGGCACAGATACGCAGTATTTT. Translated: CASVTSGGTDTQYF.

The V gene is TRBV7-9, the J gene TRBJ1-6; D uncertain. Germline lookup yields CDR1 SEHNR and CDR2 FQNEAQ (reference sequence). Trimming shortened V by 10 bases and J by 4 bases, and 17 bases separated the two germline ends. The CDR3 is 15 amino acids. CDR3 bases: TGTGCCACTCCGCTTACTACGGCTTATAATTCACCCCTCCACTTT. It is translated as CATPLTTAYNSPLHF.

This clonotype was counted at least ten times. The chain couples TRBV30 to TRBJ2-2; no definite D call. Trimming took 2 bases from V and 6 from J, leaving 10 bases between them. CDR3 size: 13 residues. In germline, CDR1 is GTSNPN, CDR2 SVGIG (reference sequence). CDR3 sequence: CAWSPLAAGELFF. In DNA, the CDR3 is TGTGCCTGGAGTCCACTCGCGGCCGGGGAGCTGTTTTTT.

This clonotype was observed a few times. This CDR3 reads CASSQEKLNTEAFF. The DNA of the CDR3 is TGCGCCAGCAGCCAAGAAAAATTGAACACTGAAGCTTTCTTT. The gene calls are TRBV4-1 and TRBJ1-1; D remains ambiguous. Germline CDR1 and CDR2: MGHRA and YSYEKL. Trimming pared 0 bases from V and 0 bases from J, leaving 5 bases between. The CDR3 length is 14 residues.

This clonotype occurred many times. The rearrangement uses TRBV6-1 and TRBJ2-7; TRBD2 agrees at 7 bases. The CDR3 has 13 residues. V lost 7 bases, J lost 3 bases, and 6 bases stayed unmatched. Germline V CDR1 and CDR2: MNHNS, SASEGT. The CDR3 is CASNGGRIYEQYF. The CDR3 DNA reads TGTGCCAGCAACGGCGGGAGAATCTACGAGCAGTACTTC.

With regard to this clonotype: A far larger clone is off by one base, so a read error is likely. The gene calls are TRBV7-2 and TRBJ2-7, with D possibly being TRBD1 (5 bases). Germline loops: CDR1 SGHTA, CDR2 FQGNSA. With 1 base removed from V and 11 bases from J, the gap between germline ends came to 18 bases. CDR3 size: 14 residues. CDR3 in DNA: TGTGCCAGCAGCTTAGGAACAGATGGGGCCCAAGAGTACTTC. This gives the protein CASSLGTDGAQEYF. Looking up the rest from reference TRBV7-2 and TRBJ2-7 gives the full variable domain: GAGVSQSPSNKVTEKGKDVELRCDPISGHTALYWYRQSLGQGLEFLIYFQGNSAPDKSGLPSDRFSAERTGGSVSTLTIQRTQQEDSAVYLCASSLGTDGAQEYFGPGTRLTVT.

By its share, this clonotype is medium-sized. The rearrangement links TRBV18 to TRBJ1-2; a possible D gene is TRBD1 (6 bases). Between the trimmed V and J ends, which lost 1 base and 2 bases, there was a span of 11 bases. CDR1 is KGHSH, CDR2 LQKENI, per germline. The CDR3 contains 15 residues. CDR3 DNA: TGTGCCAGCTCACCACTATGGGGGCGGAACTATGGCTACACCTTC. Its protein product is CASSPLWGRNYGYTF.

This clonotype showed up many times. This chain links TRBV5-1 with TRBJ2-7; no firm D call. CDR1 is SGHRS and CDR2 is YFSETQ in the germline V gene. The V end lost 4 bases, the J end lost 2 bases, and 7 bases lay between the germline ends. The CDR3 loop spans 12 amino acids. This CDR3 reads CASSHTAYEQYF. The CDR3 nucleotides are TGCGCCAGCAGCCACACGGCCTACGAGCAGTACTTC. The full variable domain, its missing parts supplied by reference TRBV5-1 and TRBJ2-7, is KAGVTQTPRYLIKTRGQQVTLSCSPISGHRSVSWYQQTPGQGLQFLFEYFSETQRNKGNFPGRFSGRQFSNSRSEMNVSTLELGDSALYLCASSHTAYEQYFGPGTRLTVT.